This note documents a single TCR beta chain sequence. These data originate in a study of blood T cell repertoires in COVID-19. Trimming took 4 bases from V and 2 from J, leaving 12 bases between them. Looked up from germline, CDR1 is SGHNT and CDR2 is YYREEE (reference sequence). The CDR3 has 14 amino acids. Using immunoSEQ multiplex PCR, the repertoire was profiled, and TCRdb retains in-frame clones only, with some absent. Of roughly 73,000 clones listed, roughly nine tenths were seen once; the top ten hold 1.5%. The rearrangement links TRBV5-4 to TRBJ1-1; D might be TRBD1 (6 bases). This receptor was taken from a man aged 50-60 years with acute or convalescent COVID-19. Sequencing was performed on peripheral blood. In nucleotides, the CDR3 is TGTGCCAGCAGCCTGACAGGAGCAAACACTGAAGCTTTCTTT. It specifies CASSLTGANTEAFF.